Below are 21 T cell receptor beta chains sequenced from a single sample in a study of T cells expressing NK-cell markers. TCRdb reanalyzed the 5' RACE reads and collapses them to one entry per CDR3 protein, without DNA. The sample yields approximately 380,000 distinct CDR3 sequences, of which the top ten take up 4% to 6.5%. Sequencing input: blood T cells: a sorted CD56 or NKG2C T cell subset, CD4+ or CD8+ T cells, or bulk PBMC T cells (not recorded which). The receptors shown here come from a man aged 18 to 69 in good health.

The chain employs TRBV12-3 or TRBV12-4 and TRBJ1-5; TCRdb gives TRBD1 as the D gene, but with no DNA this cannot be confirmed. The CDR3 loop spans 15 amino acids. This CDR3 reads CASRIGITRDQPQHF.

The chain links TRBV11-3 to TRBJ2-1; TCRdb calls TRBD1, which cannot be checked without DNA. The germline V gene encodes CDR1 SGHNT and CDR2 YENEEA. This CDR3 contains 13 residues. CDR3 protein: CASSRPPSNEQFF.

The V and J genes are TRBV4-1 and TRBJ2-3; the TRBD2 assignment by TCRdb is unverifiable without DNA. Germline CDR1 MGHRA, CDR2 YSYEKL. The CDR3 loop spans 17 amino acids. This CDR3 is CASSQIGLAGDTDTQYF.

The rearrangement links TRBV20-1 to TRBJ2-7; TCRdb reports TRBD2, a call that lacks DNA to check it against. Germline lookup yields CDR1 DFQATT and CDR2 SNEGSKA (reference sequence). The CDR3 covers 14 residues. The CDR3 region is CSAPGPAGVGEQYF.

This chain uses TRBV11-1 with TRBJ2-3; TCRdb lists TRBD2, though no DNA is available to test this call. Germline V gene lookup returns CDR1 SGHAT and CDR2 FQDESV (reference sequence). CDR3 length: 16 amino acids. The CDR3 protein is CASSWTSGGLGQTQYF.

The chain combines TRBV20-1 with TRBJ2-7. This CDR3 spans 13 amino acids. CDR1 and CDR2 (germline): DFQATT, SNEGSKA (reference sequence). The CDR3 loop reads CSARDFRGREQYF.

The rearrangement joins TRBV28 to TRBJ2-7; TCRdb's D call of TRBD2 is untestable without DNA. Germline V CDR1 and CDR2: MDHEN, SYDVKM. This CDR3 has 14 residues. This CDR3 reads CASSLMRASYEQYF.

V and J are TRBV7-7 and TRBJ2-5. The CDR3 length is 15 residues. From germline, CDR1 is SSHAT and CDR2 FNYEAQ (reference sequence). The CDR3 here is CASSLVGGQQETQYF.

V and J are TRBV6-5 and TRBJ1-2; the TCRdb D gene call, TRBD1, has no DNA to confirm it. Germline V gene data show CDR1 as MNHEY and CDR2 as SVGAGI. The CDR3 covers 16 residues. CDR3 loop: CASSYNSMGVNYGYTF.

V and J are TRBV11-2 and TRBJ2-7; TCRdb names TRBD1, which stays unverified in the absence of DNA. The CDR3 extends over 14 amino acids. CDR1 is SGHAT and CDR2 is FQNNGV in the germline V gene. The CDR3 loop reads CASSLGRGSGWQYF.

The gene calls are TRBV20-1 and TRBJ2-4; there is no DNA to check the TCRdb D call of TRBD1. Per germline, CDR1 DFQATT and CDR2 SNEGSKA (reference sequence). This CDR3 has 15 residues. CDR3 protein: CSARDRTGPKNIQYF.

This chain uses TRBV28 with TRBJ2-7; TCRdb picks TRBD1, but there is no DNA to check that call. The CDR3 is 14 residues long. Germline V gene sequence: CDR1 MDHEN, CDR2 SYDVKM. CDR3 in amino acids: CASISRGNPYEQYF. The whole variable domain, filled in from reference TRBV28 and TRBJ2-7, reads DVKVTQSSRYLVKRTGEKVFLECVQDMDHENMFWYRQDPGLGLRLIYFSYDVKMKEKGDIPEGYSVSREKKERFSLILESASTNQTSMYLCASISRGNPYEQYFGPGTRLTVT.

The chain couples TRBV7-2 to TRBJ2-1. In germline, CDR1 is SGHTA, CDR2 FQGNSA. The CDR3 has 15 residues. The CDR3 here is CASSLAGILNNEQFF.

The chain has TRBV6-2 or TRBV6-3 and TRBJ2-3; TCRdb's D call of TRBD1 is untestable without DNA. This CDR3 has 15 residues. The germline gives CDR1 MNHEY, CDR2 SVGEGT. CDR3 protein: CASKKAGDNTDTQYF.

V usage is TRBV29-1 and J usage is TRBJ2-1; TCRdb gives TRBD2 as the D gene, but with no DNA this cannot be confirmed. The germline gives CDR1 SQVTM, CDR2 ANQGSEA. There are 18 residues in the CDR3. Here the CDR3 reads CSVRLSGGPKSSYNEQFF.

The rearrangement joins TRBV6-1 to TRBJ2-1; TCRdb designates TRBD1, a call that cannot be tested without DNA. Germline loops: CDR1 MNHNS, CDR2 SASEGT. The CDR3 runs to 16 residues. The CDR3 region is CASRAGANSRVSEQFF.

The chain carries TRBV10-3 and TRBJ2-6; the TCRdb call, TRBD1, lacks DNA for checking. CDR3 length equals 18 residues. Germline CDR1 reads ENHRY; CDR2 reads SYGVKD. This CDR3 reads CATRQSRGPLSGANVLTF.

CDR3 sequence reads: CASSPNRATDTQYF. This chain links TRBV27 with TRBJ2-3; lacking DNA, the TRBD1 call made by TCRdb goes unchecked. CDR3 length equals 14 residues. The germline CDR1 and CDR2 sequences are MNHEY and SMNVEV (reference sequence).

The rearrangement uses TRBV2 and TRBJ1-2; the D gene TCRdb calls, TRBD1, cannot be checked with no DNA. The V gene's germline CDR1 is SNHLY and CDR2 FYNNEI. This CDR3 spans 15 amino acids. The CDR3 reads CASRHGQEINYGYTF.

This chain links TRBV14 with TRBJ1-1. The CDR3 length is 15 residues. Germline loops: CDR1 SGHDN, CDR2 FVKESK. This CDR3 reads CASSPTRRGNTEAFF. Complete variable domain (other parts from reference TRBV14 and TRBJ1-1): EAGVTQFPSHSVIEKGQTVTLRCDPISGHDNLYWYRRVMGKEIKFLLHFVKESKQDESGMPNNRFLAERTGGTYSTLKVQPAELEDSGVYFCASSPTRRGNTEAFFGQGTRLTVV.

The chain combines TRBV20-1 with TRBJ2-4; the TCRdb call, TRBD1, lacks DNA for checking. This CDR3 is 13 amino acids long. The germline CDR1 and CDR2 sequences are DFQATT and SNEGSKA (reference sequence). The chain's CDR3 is CSAKWDASNIQYF.